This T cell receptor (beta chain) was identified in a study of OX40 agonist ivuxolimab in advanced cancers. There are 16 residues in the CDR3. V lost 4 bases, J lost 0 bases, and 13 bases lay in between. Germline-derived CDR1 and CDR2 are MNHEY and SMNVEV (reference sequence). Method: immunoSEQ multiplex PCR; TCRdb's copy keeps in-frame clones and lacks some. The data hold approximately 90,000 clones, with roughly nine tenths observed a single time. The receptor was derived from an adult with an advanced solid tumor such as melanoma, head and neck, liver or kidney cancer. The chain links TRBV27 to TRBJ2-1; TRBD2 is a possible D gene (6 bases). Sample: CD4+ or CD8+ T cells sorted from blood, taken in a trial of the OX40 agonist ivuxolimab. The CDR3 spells CASSSFRRGSYNEQFF. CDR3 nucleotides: TGTGCCAGCAGTTCCTTTAGGAGGGGCTCCTACAATGAGCAGTTCTTC.